The 20 T cell receptor beta chains reported below all come from one sample, sequenced in a study of blood T cell repertoires in COVID-19 (dated by TCRdb to the early 2020s). The library came from the immunoSEQ multiplex PCR assay. The table comes from immuneACCESS by way of TCRdb, which keeps in-frame sequences with V and J called. Part of the clones is missing from these tables; in studies checked, under half for an unresolved V gene and the rest for unknown reasons. The sample table contains 150,000 to 200,000 clones; only one count was recorded for around four fifths of them. The top ten constitute under 0.95% of the sample. Sequencing used peripheral blood. Receptor source: a man aged 60 to 69 with COVID-19, enrolled during active disease.

The rearrangement joins TRBV4-1 to TRBJ2-3; 9 bases line up with TRBD1. This CDR3 contains 18 residues. Germline-derived CDR1 and CDR2 are MGHRA and YSYEKL. Unmatched junction bases numbered 11, after V lost 3 bases and J lost 1 base. CDR3 in amino acids: CASSQPLPRDRGTDTQYF. CDR3 bases: TGCGCCAGCAGCCAGCCCCTTCCCAGGGACAGGGGCACAGATACGCAGTATTTT.

The chain joins TRBV7-6 to TRBJ2-7, with 9 bases lining up with TRBD1. Germline V gene lookup returns CDR1 SGHVS and CDR2 FNYEAQ. This CDR3 region has 15 residues. J was trimmed by 5 bases and V by 3 bases; bases with no gene match: 8. The CDR3 sequence is CASSFPGQGSHEQYF. DNA of the CDR3: TGTGCCAGCAGCTTTCCGGGACAGGGATCACACGAGCAGTACTTC. Full variable domain (outside the CDR3, taken from reference TRBV7-6 and TRBJ2-7): GAGVSQSPRYKVTKRGQDVALRCDPISGHVSLYWYRQALGQGPEFLTYFNYEAQQDKSGLPNDRFSAERPEGSISTLTIQRTEQRDSAMYRCASSFPGQGSHEQYFGPGTRLTVT.

This clone was picked up one time. The chain combines TRBV18 with TRBJ2-1; 8 bases line up with TRBD1. CDR1 and CDR2 (germline): KGHSH, LQKENI. V lost 8 bases to trimming and J lost 8 bases; unmatched junction nucleotides: 5. This CDR3 is 12 amino acids long. This CDR3 is CASQRTGYEQFF. For the CDR3, the DNA is TGTGCCAGCCAACGGACAGGGTATGAGCAGTTCTTC. The full variable domain, rest sourced from reference TRBV18 and TRBJ2-1, is NAGVMQNPRHLVRRRGQEARLRCSPMKGHSHVYWYRQLPEEGLKFMVYLQKENIIDESGMPKERFSAEFPKEGPSILRIQQVVRGDSAAYFCASQRTGYEQFFGPGTRLTVL.

This clone came up once. V and J are TRBV7-2 and TRBJ1-2, with 9 nucleotides matching TRBD1. CDR1 and CDR2 (germline): SGHTA, FQGNSA. V lost 3 bases to trimming and J lost 4 bases; unmatched junction nucleotides: 6. The length of the CDR3 is 15 residues. The CDR3 loop is CASSFWTGATYGYTF. The CDR3 region has the DNA TGTGCCAGCAGCTTTTGGACAGGGGCTACCTATGGCTACACCTTC.

The chain carries TRBV27 and TRBJ2-2; no clear D gene. Trimming shortened V by 3 bases and J by 1 base, and 9 bases separated the two germline ends. Germline CDR1 is MNHEY and CDR2 is SMNVEV (reference sequence). The CDR3 totals 15 residues. This chain's CDR3 is CASSFFPVNTGELFF. Written as DNA, the CDR3 is TGTGCCAGCAGTTTTTTCCCAGTGAACACCGGGGAGCTGTTTTTT.

Many counts were recorded for this clone. The rearrangement uses TRBV18 and TRBJ1-6, with 8 bases matching TRBD1. Trimming cost V 3 bases and J 1 base; bases outside gene matches: 11. Germline CDR1 KGHSH, CDR2 LQKENI. The length of the CDR3 is 19 residues. This CDR3 is CASSPSDGTGGSYNSPLHF. The CDR3 DNA is TGTGCCAGCTCACCCTCCGACGGGACAGGCGGTTCCTATAATTCACCCCTCCACTTT.

This chain's CDR3 is CATSSQSRNQPQHF. The CDR3 DNA is TGTGCCACCAGTTCCCAGTCCAGAAATCAGCCCCAGCATTTT. The chain combines TRBV24-1 with TRBJ1-5; D gene ambiguous. The CDR3 loop spans 14 amino acids. CDR1 and CDR2 from the germline V gene are KGHDR and SFDVKD. V was shortened by 6 bases and J by 4 bases, with 12 bases between the two germline ends.

The chain links TRBV7-9 to TRBJ2-3, with 11 bases identical to TRBD1. V was clipped by 4 bases and J by 6 bases; unmatched bases: 15. The V gene's germline CDR1 is SEHNR and CDR2 FQNEAQ (reference sequence). The CDR3 spans 18 residues. The CDR3 bases are TGTGCCAGCAGCTCTAGCCCTGGACAGGGGGCGATATGGGATACGCAGTATTTT. Amino acid sequence: CASSSSPGQGAIWDTQYF.

The chain links TRBV29-1 to TRBJ1-1; perhaps TRBD1 as D (5 bases). The germline V gene encodes CDR1 SQVTM and CDR2 ANQGSEA. The CDR3 is 13 residues long. The V gene lost 5 bases and the J gene lost 2 bases, with 12 bases spanning the gap. The CDR3: CSVSGRANTEAFF. Here the CDR3 DNA reads TGCAGCGTTAGTGGCAGGGCCAACACTGAAGCTTTCTTT.

The CDR3 sequence is CASRRRGSSYEQYF. The CDR3 region has the DNA TGTGCCAGTAGGAGGCGGGGGAGCTCCTACGAGCAGTACTTC. The chain employs TRBV19 and TRBJ2-7, with 7 bases fitting TRBD2. Germline V gene sequence: CDR1 LNHDA, CDR2 SQIVND (reference sequence). This CDR3 has 14 amino acids. The J segment lost 0 bases and the V segment lost 6 bases, leaving 5 bases of the junction unmatched.

The V gene is TRBV15, the J gene TRBJ2-7; D is possibly TRBD2 (5 bases). Germline CDR1 reads LNHNV; CDR2 reads YYDKDF (reference sequence). The CDR3 loop spans 13 amino acids. Trimming left V 0 bases short and J 4 bases short, with 7 bases between. The CDR3 reads CATSRDSGYEQYF. The CDR3 DNA reads TGTGCCACCAGCAGAGATTCGGGGTACGAGCAGTACTTC. Using reference TRBV15 and TRBJ2-7 for the parts outside the CDR3, the full variable domain is DAMVIQNPRYQVTQFGKPVTLSCSQTLNHNVMYWYQQKSSQAPKLLFHYYDKDFNNEADTPDNFQSRRPNTSFCFLDIRSPGLGDTAMYLCATSRDSGYEQYFGPGTRLTVT.

The chain links TRBV29-1 to TRBJ2-5; TRBD2 matches 8 bases. The CDR3 is 15 residues long. Germline V gives CDR1 SQVTM, CDR2 ANQGSEA. Trimming took 6 bases from V and 2 from J; bases not matched to a gene: 11. DNA of the CDR3: TGCAGCGTCGGCCTTGCGGCTAGCGGGCAAGAGACCCAGTACTTC. It yields the protein CSVGLAASGQETQYF.

The chain employs TRBV18 and TRBJ1-2; 7 bases line up with TRBD1. The CDR3 is made up of 14 amino acids. Unmatched junction bases numbered 5, after V lost 3 bases and J lost 4 bases. CDR1 KGHSH and CDR2 LQKENI come from the germline V gene. The CDR3 DNA reads TGTGCCAGCTCACCTCAGACAGGGCCCTATGGCTACACCTTC. It translates to CASSPQTGPYGYTF.

The chain joins TRBV19 to TRBJ1-3; D gene unclear. Trimming took 6 bases from V and 0 from J, leaving 18 bases between them. This CDR3 contains 17 residues. The germline gives CDR1 LNHDA, CDR2 SQIVND (reference sequence). CDR3 coding DNA: TGTGCCAGTAGGCTAATGGGAGGCCTAAGCTCTGGAAACACCATATATTTT. Amino acid sequence: CASRLMGGLSSGNTIYF.

The CDR3 sequence is CASSFDGNQPQHF. The CDR3 nucleotides read TGCGCCAGCAGCTTCGACGGGAATCAGCCCCAGCATTTT. The chain links TRBV10-2 to TRBJ1-5; D unclear. The CDR3 contains 13 residues. CDR1 is WSHSY and CDR2 is SAAADI in the germline V gene. V lost 6 bases and J 4 bases, leaving 10 bases between the germline ends.

V and J are TRBV25-1 and TRBJ2-1; possibly TRBD1 for D (6 bases). V shed 11 bases and J shed 6 bases, with 14 bases lying between them. The length of the CDR3 is 12 residues. From germline, CDR1 is MGHDK and CDR2 SYGVNS. Here the CDR3 reads CAVTQGPNEQFF. CDR3 DNA: TGTGCCGTCACTCAGGGGCCCAATGAGCAGTTCTTC.

The chain links TRBV19 to TRBJ1-5; TRBD1 might be the D (6 bases). This CDR3 is 15 amino acids long. Deletions cut 5 bases from V and 6 bases from J, with 17 bases between. The germline gives CDR1 LNHDA, CDR2 SQIVND (reference sequence). DNA for the CDR3: TGTGCCAGTAGTTTCCGGGACACCAGGAGTCAGCCCCAGCATTTT. It is translated as CASSFRDTRSQPQHF.

The V gene is TRBV28, the J gene TRBJ1-4; D uncertain. The germline V and J ends were trimmed by 1 base and 0 bases, with 9 bases remaining between them. CDR3 length equals 16 residues. Germline loops: CDR1 MDHEN, CDR2 SYDVKM. CDR3 sequence reads: CASSLLGRTTNEKLFF. CDR3 coding DNA: TGTGCCAGCAGTTTATTAGGGAGAACAACTAATGAAAAACTGTTTTTT. The entire variable domain, with the rest obtained from reference TRBV28 and TRBJ1-4, is as follows: DVKVTQSSRYLVKRTGEKVFLECVQDMDHENMFWYRQDPGLGLRLIYFSYDVKMKEKGDIPEGYSVSREKKERFSLILESASTNQTSMYLCASSLLGRTTNEKLFFGSGTQLSVL.

This chain connects TRBV27 to TRBJ2-3, with TRBD1 matching over 7 bases. The CDR3 consists of 14 residues. Germline V gene data show CDR1 as MNHEY and CDR2 as SMNVEV (reference sequence). J was trimmed by 4 bases and V by 1 base; bases with no gene match: 2. The CDR3 loop is CASSLFQGADTQYF. CDR3 bases: TGTGCCAGCAGTTTATTTCAGGGGGCAGATACGCAGTATTTT.

The chain is built from TRBV5-4 and TRBJ1-1, with D possibly matching TRBD1 (5 bases). The germline gives CDR1 SGHNT, CDR2 YYREEE (reference sequence). V was cut by 5 bases and J by 1 base, with 6 bases left in between. The CDR3 totals 12 residues. This CDR3 is CASRQENTEAFF. The CDR3 nucleotides read TGTGCCAGCAGACAGGAGAACACTGAAGCTTTCTTT.